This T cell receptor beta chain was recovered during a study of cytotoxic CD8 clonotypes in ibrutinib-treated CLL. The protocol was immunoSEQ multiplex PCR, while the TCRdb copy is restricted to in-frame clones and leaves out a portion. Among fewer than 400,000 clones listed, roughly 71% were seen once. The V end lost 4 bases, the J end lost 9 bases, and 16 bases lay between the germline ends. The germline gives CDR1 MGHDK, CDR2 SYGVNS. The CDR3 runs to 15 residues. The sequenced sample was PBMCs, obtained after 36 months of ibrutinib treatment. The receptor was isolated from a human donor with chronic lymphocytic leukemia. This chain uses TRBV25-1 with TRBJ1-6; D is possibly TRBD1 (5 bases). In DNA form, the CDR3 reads TGTGCCAGCAGTGCCCCAAATTGGGGGGGTTCACCCCTCCACTTT. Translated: CASSAPNWGGSPLHF.